This TCR beta chain derives from a study of identifying expanded T cells in peripheral blood. Whole-study results and caveats: Across healthy donors, higher total template counts meant significantly greater two-week count variance. Over approximately two and four weeks, about 15 and 18 clones changed, versus roughly 1.1 between replicates.

Using immunoSEQ multiplex PCR, the repertoire was profiled, and TCRdb retains in-frame clones only, with some absent. Among about 80,000 clones listed, around 90% were seen once. CDR3 length: 11 residues. CDR1 is DFQATT, CDR2 SNEGSKA, per germline (reference sequence). Between the trimmed V and J ends, which lost 4 bases and 11 bases, there was a span of 14 bases. A note on this clone: The antigen is unknown.

The sequencing sample was made of blood. The chain uses TRBV20-1 and TRBJ1-1; D remains ambiguous. The TCR comes from a person aged 18 to 70 in good health. In DNA form, the CDR3 reads TGCAGTGCTAAAAACCCTAATTGGGCTTTCTTT. It codes for CSAKNPNWAFF.